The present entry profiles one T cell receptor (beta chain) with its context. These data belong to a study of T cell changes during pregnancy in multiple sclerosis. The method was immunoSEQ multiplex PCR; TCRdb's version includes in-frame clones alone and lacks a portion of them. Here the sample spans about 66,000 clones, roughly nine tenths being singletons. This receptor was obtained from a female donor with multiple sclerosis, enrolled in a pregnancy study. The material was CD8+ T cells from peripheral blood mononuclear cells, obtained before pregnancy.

The CDR3 nucleotides are TGTGCCAGCAGCCCGCTGGGGGGGGCAAATCAGCCCCAGCATTTT. It translates to CASSPLGGANQPQHF. The rearrangement links TRBV7-9 to TRBJ1-5; TRBD1 might be the D (6 bases). CDR1 is SEHNR, CDR2 FQNEAQ, per germline (reference sequence). Trimming shortened V by 5 bases and J by 4 bases, and 15 bases separated the two germline ends. The length of the CDR3 is 15 residues.